This T cell receptor (beta chain) was identified in a study of cytomegalovirus exposure and HLA in healthy donors. CDR1 is SGHRS, CDR2 YFSETQ, per germline. The CDR3 runs to 15 residues. Trimming cost V 0 bases and J 9 bases, with 18 bases left between them. There were likely unrecorded immune exposures, though donors were nominally healthy when sampled. General study findings and limits: The study assumed roughly uniform donor sequencing depth for presence/absence analyses.

A note on this clone: No antigen is known for it.

With 60 Vbeta and 13 Jbeta primers, the PCR was carried out. Measured with immunoSEQ multiplex PCR; TCRdb has only the in-frame clones, and not every one. The table has 150,000 to 200,000 clones, approximately 65% seen once. This clonotype originated in a middle-aged man in good health and CMV-seronegative. The sequencing input was PBMCs. This rearrangement joins TRBV5-1 to TRBJ1-2, with D hard to call. The CDR3 nucleotides read TGCGCCAGCAGCTTGGACGTGTCAGGCAGTAGGAGCTACACCTTC. Residues: CASSLDVSGSRSYTF.